Included here is one T cell receptor beta chain sequence, with context. There are a few counts of this clone. What this receptor recognizes is not known. No base qualities exist here, and no much larger clone lies one base off it. The CDR3 starts with the cysteine, ends with the phenylalanine, and has 15 residues. Only CDR3 DNA is held: 45 bases, read in frame from base 1. At the junction V is shortened by 7 bases and J by 4 bases; bases outside the gene matches: 9. From the germline V gene (reference sequence), CDR1 is SEHNR and CDR2 is FQNEAQ. A two-step multiplex PCR amplified TCR-beta CDR3 regions from genomic DNA, and the second step of the PCR added Illumina-compatible adaptors. As a commercial immunoSEQ service, TCR-beta immunosequencing was carried out on an Illumina platform. In the source study's methods: Repertoires were described by productive clonality and by Top 10 Clones, which is the percentage of T-cell templates coming from the ten most frequent sequences. Productive clonality had a range of 0 to 1, where 1 means a monoclonal population. Using log10 scatter plots, tumour-associated clones were identified as sequences that made up at least 0.1% of tumour T-cell templates yet were absent from the matched non-adjacent lung. Two-group comparisons used Student's t-tests, stages used ANOVA, and relationships used linear regression, analysed in GraphPad Prism7 and R. The immuneACCESS repertoire file appears here via TCRdb, limited to in-frame rearrangements. These files lack a portion of the clones; in checked studies, under half of the deficit traces to unresolved V genes, and the cause of the others is not known. V, J and clone size are taken as reported in that table, and D and trimming were inferred from the DNA itself. Across this sample there are thousands of clones, with about four fifths seen only once. In total, the top ten clones hold 7% to 10% of the sample.

The data were obtained in a study of immune cell composition in non-small cell lung cancer (dated 2017 in TCRdb). For context, the study as a whole: Histologic subtype, mostly lung adenocarcinoma or squamous cell carcinoma, was determined with H&E together with p63, CK5, Napsin A and TTF-1 immunohistochemistry. TCR-beta sequencing (Adaptive Biotechnologies) was performed on about 35 paired NSCLC tumour and non-adjacent lung specimens plus 26 tumour-only specimens. For supplementary cohort #1, made up of some ten lung adenocarcinoma cases, paired tumour/lung TCR-beta sequencing was done and TIL populations were generated so that tumour reactivity could be assessed. A few tumour specimens that had TCR-beta data belonged to rare histological subtypes and were left out of the subtype comparisons. What the research found in general, with its limitations: Across under 12 adenocarcinoma cases, TIL tumour reactivity correlated strongly with maximal tumour-associated clone frequency but not with overall clonality. Tumour-associated clones >0.5% occurred in nearly half of NSCLC cases: approximately 35% of adenocarcinomas versus around 75% of squamous carcinomas. Smoking pack-years did not significantly correlate with tumour TCR-beta clonality. The reactivity cohort contained only 9 to 10 cases, and the tumour-reactive clones were not shown to have sequences in common with the dominant in vivo tumour-associated clones.

Non-adjacent lung tissue from the same patient, taken as far from the tumour as possible and at least 3 cm away, was used for the normal lung samples. Frozen aliquots of unsorted single-cell suspensions were used for genomic DNA extraction with the QIAamp DNA kit. Tissues arrived within 2 hours after resection and were immediately processed into single-cell suspensions. Tissue was broken up mechanically, digested enzymatically with DNase I, collagenase I and hyaluronidase for 30 to 35 minutes at 37 degrees C, and then filtered and RBC-lysed. The sequencing sample was made of non-adjacent lung tissue. This chain joins TRBV7-9 to TRBJ2-7; 11 nucleotides in the junction match TRBD2. This clonotype originated in a human donor with non-small cell lung cancer. The nucleotide sequence is given as TGTGCCAGCATGTTCTTTACTAGCGGGAGATACGAGCAGTACTTC. It translates to CASMFFTSGRYEQYF.